The clone carrying this T cell receptor (beta chain) was counted between two and nine times. Its antigen remains unknown. Each CDR3 protein gets one entry after TCRdb re-called the RT-PCR reads with MiXCR. The top ten hold about 3% of the sample, which has some 500,000 distinct CDR3 sequences, 16% seen once. This record belongs to a study of response to subunit inactivated influenza vaccine. Regarding the study as a whole: Every seasonal influenza vaccination brings in few new T cells, the authors suggested.

V was cut by 2 bases and J by 5 bases, with 12 bases left in between. The CDR3 loop spans 14 amino acids. CDR1 is KGHSH and CDR2 is LQKENI in the germline V gene. The V gene is TRBV18, the J gene TRBJ2-5, with D possibly TRBD1 on 6 matching bases. The sample in question was CD4+ T cells sorted from PBMCs, obtained roughly 24 months after vaccination. This sequence originates from a man between 50 and 75 years old who received an inactivated influenza vaccine. CDR3 protein: CASSPTRGGETQYF. In DNA, the CDR3 is TGTGCCAGCTCACCAACCAGGGGCGGCGAGACCCAGTACTTC.